This T cell receptor (beta chain) came from a study of T cells in Graves' hyperthyroidism and ophthalmopathy. RNA transcripts gave rise to amplified TCR beta CDR3 regions. The HTBI primer set served for first-round RT-PCR of the TCR CDR3. TCRdb called the multiplex PCR reads again in MiXCR, with one record for every CDR3 protein. The sample yields 470,000 or so distinct CDR3 sequences, more than 20% seen once. Germline V gives CDR1 MNHNS, CDR2 SASEGT. This CDR3 has 16 amino acids. The trim removed 6 bases at V and 8 bases at J, leaving 14 bases unmatched. In this sample, this clonotype turned up a few times.

This chain joins TRBV6-1 and TRBJ1-4; 8 bases align to TRBD1. Sequencing input: blood. This clonotype was sampled from a man younger than 35 with Graves' hyperthyroidism. The CDR3 is CASRPGQVIPAEKLFF. In DNA, the CDR3 is TGTGCCAGCAGACCGGGACAGGTAATCCCGGCGGAAAAACTGTTTTTT.